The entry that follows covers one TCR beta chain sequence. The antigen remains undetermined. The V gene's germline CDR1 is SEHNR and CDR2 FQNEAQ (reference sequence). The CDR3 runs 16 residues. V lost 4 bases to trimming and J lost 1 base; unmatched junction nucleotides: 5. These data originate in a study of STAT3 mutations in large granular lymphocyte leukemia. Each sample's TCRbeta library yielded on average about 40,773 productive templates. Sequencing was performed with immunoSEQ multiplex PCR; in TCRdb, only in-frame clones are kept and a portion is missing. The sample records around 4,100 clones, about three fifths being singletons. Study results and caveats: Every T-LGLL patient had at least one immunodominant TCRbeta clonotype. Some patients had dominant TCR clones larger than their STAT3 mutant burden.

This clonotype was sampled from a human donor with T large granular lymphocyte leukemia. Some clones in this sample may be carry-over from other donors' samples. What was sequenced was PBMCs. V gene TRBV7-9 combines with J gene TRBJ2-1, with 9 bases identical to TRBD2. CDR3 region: CASSSLAGRSYNEQFF. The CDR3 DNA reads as TGTGCCAGCAGCTCCCTAGCGGGAAGGTCCTACAATGAGCAGTTCTTC.